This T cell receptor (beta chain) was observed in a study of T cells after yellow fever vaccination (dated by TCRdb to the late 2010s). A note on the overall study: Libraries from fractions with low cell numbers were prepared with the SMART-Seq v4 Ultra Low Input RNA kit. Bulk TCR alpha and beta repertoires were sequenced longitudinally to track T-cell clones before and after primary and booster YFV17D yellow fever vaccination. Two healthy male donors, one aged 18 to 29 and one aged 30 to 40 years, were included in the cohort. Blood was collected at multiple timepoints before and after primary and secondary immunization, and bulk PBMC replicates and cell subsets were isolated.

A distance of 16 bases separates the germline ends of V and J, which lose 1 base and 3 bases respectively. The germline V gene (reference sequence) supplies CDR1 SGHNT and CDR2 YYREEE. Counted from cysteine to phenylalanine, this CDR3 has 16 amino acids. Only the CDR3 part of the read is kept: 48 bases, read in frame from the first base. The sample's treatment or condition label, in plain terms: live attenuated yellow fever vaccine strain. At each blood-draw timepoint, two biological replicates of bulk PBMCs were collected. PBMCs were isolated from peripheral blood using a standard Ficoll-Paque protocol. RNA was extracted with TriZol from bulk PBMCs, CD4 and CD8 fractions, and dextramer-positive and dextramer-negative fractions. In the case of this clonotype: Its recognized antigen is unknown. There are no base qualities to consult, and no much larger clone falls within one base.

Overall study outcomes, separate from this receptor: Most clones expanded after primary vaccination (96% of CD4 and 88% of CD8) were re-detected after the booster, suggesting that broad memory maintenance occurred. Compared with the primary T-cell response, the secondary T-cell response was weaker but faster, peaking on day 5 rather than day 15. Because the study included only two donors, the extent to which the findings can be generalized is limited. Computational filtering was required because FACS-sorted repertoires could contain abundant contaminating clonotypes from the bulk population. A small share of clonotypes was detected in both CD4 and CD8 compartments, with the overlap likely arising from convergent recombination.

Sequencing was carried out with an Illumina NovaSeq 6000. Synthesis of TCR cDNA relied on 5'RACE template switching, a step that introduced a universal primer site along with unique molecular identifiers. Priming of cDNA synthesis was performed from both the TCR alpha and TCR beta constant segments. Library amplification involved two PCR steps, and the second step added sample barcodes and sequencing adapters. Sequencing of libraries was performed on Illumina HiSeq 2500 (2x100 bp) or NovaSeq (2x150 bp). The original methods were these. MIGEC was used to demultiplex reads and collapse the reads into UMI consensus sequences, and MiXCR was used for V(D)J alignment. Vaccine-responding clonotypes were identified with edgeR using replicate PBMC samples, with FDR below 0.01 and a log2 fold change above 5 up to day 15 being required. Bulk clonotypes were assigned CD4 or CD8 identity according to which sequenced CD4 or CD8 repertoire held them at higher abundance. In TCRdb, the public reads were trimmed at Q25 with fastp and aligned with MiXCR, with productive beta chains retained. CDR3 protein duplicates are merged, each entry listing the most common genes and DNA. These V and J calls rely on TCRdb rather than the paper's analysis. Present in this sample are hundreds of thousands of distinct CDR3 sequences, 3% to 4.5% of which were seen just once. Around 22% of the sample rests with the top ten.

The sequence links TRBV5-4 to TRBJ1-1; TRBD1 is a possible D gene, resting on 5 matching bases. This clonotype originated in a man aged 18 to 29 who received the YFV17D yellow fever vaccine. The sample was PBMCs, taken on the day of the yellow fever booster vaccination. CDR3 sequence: CASSLLYDWGDTEAFF. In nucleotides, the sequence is TGTGCCAGCAGCTTGTTGTACGATTGGGGGGACACTGAAGCTTTCTTT.